The present T cell receptor beta chain was sequenced within a study of T-cell memory formation after mild COVID-19. Germline CDR1 is SGHRS and CDR2 is YFSETQ. CDR3 length: 17 residues. The V gene lost 4 bases and the J gene lost 0 bases, with 14 bases spanning the gap. Turning to this clonotype: The antigen is not known.

Study-level results: SARS-CoV-2 specificity was not confirmed for second-wave clones peaking on day 37. The study found contracting CD4+ clones mainly in CM and EM and contracting CD8+ clones in EMRA. There was a balanced CD4/CD8 profile in clones contracting day 15 to 85, and later expanders leaned CD4+.

TCRdb re-called the 5' RACE reads through MiXCR, storing one row per CDR3 protein. The sample carries 410,000 or so distinct CDR3 sequences, less than 25% recorded once. The clonotype was recovered from an adult woman who had mild COVID-19 (a few samples of this study predate the infection). Cell type and time point are not known. Sequences were obtained from PBMCs or a T cell subset sorted from them (not recorded which). The chain is built from TRBV5-1 and TRBJ2-6, with D unresolved. The CDR3 nucleotides are TGCGCCAGCAGCCCGGTTGAGGCCAACTCTGGGGCCAACGTCCTGACTTTC. This translates into CASSPVEANSGANVLTF. Full variable domain (outside the CDR3, taken from reference TRBV5-1 and TRBJ2-6): KAGVTQTPRYLIKTRGQQVTLSCSPISGHRSVSWYQQTPGQGLQFLFEYFSETQRNKGNFPGRFSGRQFSNSRSEMNVSTLELGDSALYLCASSPVEANSGANVLTFGAGSRLTVL.